Each of the 8 T cell receptor beta chains below was sequenced from the same sample in a study of high-grade serous ovarian cancer treatment subgroups. Sequencing was performed with immunoSEQ multiplex PCR; in TCRdb, only in-frame clones are kept and a portion is missing. The table includes about 12,000 clones, approximately 88% detected once. Tumor samples were obtained before definitive surgery or chemotherapy. The sample taken for sequencing was tumor tissue. These receptors were obtained from a human donor with high-grade serous ovarian cancer.

The chain uses TRBV30 and TRBJ2-1; TRBD2 matches 10 bases. V gave up 3 bases and J gave up 4 bases; unmatched junction bases: 6. This CDR3 contains 15 residues. The germline V gene encodes CDR1 GTSNPN and CDR2 SVGIG (reference sequence). CDR3 residues: CAWRAGTSDYNEQFF. The CDR3 region has the DNA TGTGCCTGGAGAGCCGGGACTAGCGATTACAATGAGCAGTTCTTC.

V is TRBV9 and J is TRBJ1-3; possibly TRBD1 for D (5 bases). CDR1 and CDR2 from the germline V gene are SGDLS and YYNGEE. The CDR3 totals 15 residues. Trimming left V 0 bases short and J 4 bases short, with 11 bases between. The CDR3 region is CASSVGAGHGNTIYF. The CDR3 DNA reads TGTGCCAGCAGCGTAGGGGCAGGGCACGGAAACACCATATATTTT.

In DNA, the CDR3 is TGCAGCACTCTTAGCGGGAACAATGAGCAGTTCTTC. As protein: CSTLSGNNEQFF. This chain connects TRBV29-1 to TRBJ2-1, with 8 bases identical to TRBD2. CDR3 length equals 12 residues. Germline V gives CDR1 SQVTM, CDR2 ANQGSEA. Trimming removed 8 bases from V and 5 bases from J; junction bases left unmatched: 5.

This sequence joins TRBV10-1 and TRBJ2-7; tentative D call: TRBD2 (5 bases). The CDR3 has 13 amino acids. V lost 4 bases to trimming and J lost 7 bases, with 14 bases between them. CDR1 is WNHNN and CDR2 is SYGVQD in the germline V gene (reference sequence). For the CDR3, the DNA is TGCGCCAGCAGTGTGAGGTGTTCGGGAGAGCAGTACGTC. Translating gives CASSVRCSGEQYV.

V usage is TRBV11-3 and J usage is TRBJ2-7; D not resolved. Trimming removed 1 base at V and 5 bases at J, with 18 bases between. The germline V gene encodes CDR1 SGHNT and CDR2 YENEEA. The CDR3 sequence is 16 residues long. CDR3 DNA: TGTGCCAGCAGCTTAGGTGCTGGAGCACGGTCCCACGAGCAGTACGTC. Translating gives CASSLGAGARSHEQYV.

The V call is TRBV7-2, the J call TRBJ2-1; no clear D. Germline V gene data show CDR1 as SGHTA and CDR2 as FQGNSA. The V gene lost 5 bases and the J gene lost 0 bases, with 11 bases spanning the gap. The CDR3 runs to 15 residues. CDR3 sequence reads: CASSAGSSSYNEQFF. In DNA form, the CDR3 reads TGTGCCAGCAGCGCCGGCTCAAGCTCCTACAATGAGCAGTTCTTC.

This clone was seen just once. The J gene is TRBJ2-1, the V gene TRBV10-3, with unresolved D. The CDR3 has 15 amino acids. The V end lost 3 bases, the J end lost 0 bases, and 9 bases lay between the germline ends. Germline CDR1 and CDR2: ENHRY and SYGVKD. In DNA form, the CDR3 reads TGTGCCATCAGTGAAGGCCAGAGCTCCTACAATGAGCAGTTCTTC. It encodes CAISEGQSSYNEQFF.

The chain carries TRBV4-3 and TRBJ1-5, with D tentatively TRBD1 (5 bases). This CDR3 has 13 residues. V lost 1 base, J lost 4 bases, and 5 bases lay in between. CDR1 is LGHNA, CDR2 YSLEER, per germline. CDR3 residues: CASSQGGNQPQHF. DNA for the CDR3: TGCGCCAGCAGCCAAGGGGGGAATCAGCCCCAGCATTTT.